Below, 16 T cell receptor beta chains from the same sample are listed, as sequenced in a study of response to subunit inactivated influenza vaccine. TCRdb re-called the RT-PCR reads through MiXCR, storing one row per CDR3 protein. This table has approximately 250,000 distinct CDR3 sequences, more than 10% appearing once. The sample consisted of non-naive T cells sorted from PBMCs, taken around two weeks before vaccination. These receptor sequences come from a man aged 45 to 65 who received an inactivated influenza vaccine.

The V and J genes are TRBV12-3 or TRBV12-4 and TRBJ1-1, with a weak D call TRBD1 (6 bases). This CDR3 comprises 13 residues. Trimming cost V 7 bases and J 4 bases, with 13 bases left between them. This chain's CDR3 is CASIHGGLTEAFF. The CDR3 bases are TGTGCCAGCATACATGGGGGCCTCACTGAAGCTTTCTTT.

The chain uses TRBV7-3 and TRBJ2-3; 9 bases align to TRBD2. Looked up from germline, CDR1 is SGHTA and CDR2 is FQGTGA. After removal of 4 bases from V and 6 bases from J, the junction contained 5 bases not matched to a gene. This CDR3 is built from 14 residues. CDR3 in amino acids: CASSSGLASDTQYF. The CDR3 coding sequence is TGTGCCAGCAGCTCCGGACTAGCGTCCGATACGCAGTATTTT. Full variable domain (outside the CDR3, taken from reference TRBV7-3 and TRBJ2-3): GAGVSQTPSNKVTEKGKYVELRCDPISGHTALYWYRQSLGQGPEFLIYFQGTGAADDSGLPNDRFFAVRPEGSVSTLKIQRTERGDSAVYLCASSSGLASDTQYFGPGTRLTVL.

Ten or more counts support this clonotype. The chain recombines TRBV7-6 with TRBJ2-5; TRBD1 matches at 7 bases. V lost 5 bases, J lost 1 base, and 10 bases stayed unmatched. Germline CDR1 SGHVS, CDR2 FNYEAQ. This CDR3 spans 16 amino acids. CDR3: CASSKGTVNLQETQYF. The CDR3 DNA is TGTGCCAGCAGCAAAGGGACAGTCAACCTCCAAGAGACCCAGTACTTC.

This clonotype came up a few times. The chain links TRBV5-1 to TRBJ1-5; no reliable D call. This CDR3 region has 13 residues. CDR1 and CDR2 (germline): SGHRS, YFSETQ. Trimming removed 1 base from V and 10 bases from J, with 12 bases in between. The CDR3 region has the DNA TGCGCCAGCAGCTTGAACCCGGGGTCCCCCCAGCATTTT. Translating it yields CASSLNPGSPQHF.

This chain links TRBV4-3 with TRBJ2-1; 8 bases fit TRBD2. J was trimmed by 6 bases and V by 3 bases; bases with no gene match: 1. Germline CDR1 is LGHNA and CDR2 is YSLEER. The CDR3 loop spans 13 amino acids. CDR3: CASSQGLVNEQFF. CDR3 DNA sequence: TGCGCCAGCAGCCAGGGACTAGTCAATGAGCAGTTCTTC.

This clonotype was seen repeatedly, ten times or more. This chain joins TRBV27 and TRBJ2-1; 11 bases fit TRBD2. The CDR3 loop spans 15 amino acids. Germline V gene sequence: CDR1 MNHEY, CDR2 SMNVEV (reference sequence). V lost 3 bases, J lost 7 bases, and 5 bases stayed unmatched. CDR3 amino acids: CASSFGSGRGNEQFF. CDR3 nucleotides: TGTGCCAGCAGTTTCGGTAGCGGGAGGGGTAATGAGCAGTTCTTC.

This clonotype has only a few counts. The chain is built from TRBV5-4 and TRBJ1-2; TRBD1 matches at 7 bases. Germline V gene sequence: CDR1 SGHNT, CDR2 YYREEE (reference sequence). After removal of 4 bases from V and 7 bases from J, the junction contained 10 bases not matched to a gene. The CDR3 totals 14 residues. DNA for the CDR3: TGTGCCAGCAGCAAGGAACAGGGGACGGGTGGCTACACCTTC. Encoded protein: CASSKEQGTGGYTF.

A few counts support this clonotype. The rearrangement links TRBV10-3 to TRBJ2-2; 13 nucleotides align to TRBD2. V dropped 6 bases and J dropped 5; count of bases not matched to a gene: 6. The CDR3 has 16 residues. Germline CDR1 and CDR2: ENHRY and SYGVKD. The CDR3 nucleotides read TGTGCCATCAGGAGACTAGCGGGGGGAGAGACCGGGGAGCTGTTTTTT. It translates to CAIRRLAGGETGELFF.

The chain joins TRBV9 to TRBJ2-1; 8 bases align to TRBD2. The CDR3 extends over 14 amino acids. Germline V gene sequence: CDR1 SGDLS, CDR2 YYNGEE. Trimming took 1 base from V and 8 from J; bases not matched to a gene: 5. CDR3 nucleotide sequence: TGTGCCAGCAGCGTAAGCGGGAGTAAGTATGAGCAGTTCTTC. It yields the protein CASSVSGSKYEQFF.

The chain recombines TRBV2 with TRBJ2-3; 7 nucleotides align to TRBD1. CDR3 length: 18 residues. The V gene's germline CDR1 is SNHLY and CDR2 FYNNEI. V dropped 4 bases and J dropped 5; count of bases not matched to a gene: 18. CDR3 in DNA: TGTGCCAGCAGTGGGTCCTCGGTTGAGGGACAGAACGGAGATACGCAGTATTTT. This encodes CASSGSSVEGQNGDTQYF.

This clonotype turned up a few times. V usage is TRBV19 and J usage is TRBJ2-4, with 7 bases that match TRBD1. The V and J ends lost 6 bases and 10 bases, in that order; junction bases with no gene match: 12. Germline lookup yields CDR1 LNHDA and CDR2 SQIVND (reference sequence). This CDR3 is built from 14 residues. Here the CDR3 DNA reads TGTGCCAGTAGACTGGGACAGAGGTACGGGATTCAGTACTTC. It is translated as CASRLGQRYGIQYF.

The chain employs TRBV20-1 and TRBJ2-2; 7 nucleotides agree with TRBD2. Trimming cost V 0 bases and J 5 bases; bases outside gene matches: 15. The CDR3 is made up of 18 amino acids. Germline V CDR1 and CDR2: DFQATT, SNEGSKA (reference sequence). The CDR3 nucleotides read TGCAGTGCTAGAGATAATCAGCGAGGCGTGGGGGGGACCGGGGAGCTGTTTTTT. Translated, it gives CSARDNQRGVGGTGELFF.

This clonotype was observed a few times. The CDR3 nucleotides are TGCGCCAGCAGCTTGCGAGTTCAGGGACAGGGGTTGAGCGAGCAGTACTTC. Translated, it gives CASSLRVQGQGLSEQYF. The V and J genes are TRBV5-1 and TRBJ2-7; 10 bases agree with TRBD1. The junction had 13 bases not matched to a gene; V was cut back by 1 base and J by 6 bases. Germline V CDR1 and CDR2: SGHRS, YFSETQ. The CDR3 is 17 amino acids.

This clonotype was observed many times. This chain uses TRBV6-5 with TRBJ2-1, with TRBD2 matching 8 bases. The CDR3 is 19 amino acids. J was trimmed by 4 bases and V by 0 bases; bases with no gene match: 14. Germline V gene sequence: CDR1 MNHEY, CDR2 SVGAGI. The CDR3 spells CASSYSALTGGPLYNEQFF. The DNA of the CDR3 is TGTGCCAGCAGTTACTCGGCCTTGACGGGAGGGCCCCTTTACAATGAGCAGTTCTTC.

This clonotype was counted only a few times. The chain couples TRBV6-5 to TRBJ2-3, with D possibly TRBD2 on 5 matching bases. Germline values: CDR1 MNHEY, CDR2 SVGAGI. V was trimmed by 1 base and J by 8 bases, leaving 13 bases between them. This CDR3 is 14 amino acids long. The CDR3 region is CASSYYPSSRTQYF. The CDR3, as DNA: TGTGCCAGCAGTTACTACCCTAGCTCCCGTACGCAGTATTTT.

This clonotype has a handful of counts. The chain joins TRBV29-1 to TRBJ2-7; 9 bases map to TRBD1. V lost 4 bases and J lost 5; bases outside the gene matches: 9. The CDR3 loop spans 14 amino acids. Germline assignment: CDR1 SQVTM and CDR2 ANQGSEA. The CDR3, as DNA: TGCAGCGTTGCGAGGGGACAGGGTATCGACGAGCAGTACTTC. Translation gives CSVARGQGIDEQYF.